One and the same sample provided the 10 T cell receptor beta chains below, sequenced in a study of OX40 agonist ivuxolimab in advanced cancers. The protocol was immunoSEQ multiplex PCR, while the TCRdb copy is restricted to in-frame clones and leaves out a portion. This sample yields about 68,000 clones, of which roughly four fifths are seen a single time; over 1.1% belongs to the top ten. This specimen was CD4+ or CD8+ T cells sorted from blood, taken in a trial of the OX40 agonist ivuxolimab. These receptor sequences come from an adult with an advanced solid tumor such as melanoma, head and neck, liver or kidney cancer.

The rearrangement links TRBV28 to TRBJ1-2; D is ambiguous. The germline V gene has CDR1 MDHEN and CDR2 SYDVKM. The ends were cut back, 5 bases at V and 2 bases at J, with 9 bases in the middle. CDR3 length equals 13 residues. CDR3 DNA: TGTGCCAGCAGTGAGACAACCAACTATGGCTACACCTTC. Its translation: CASSETTNYGYTF.

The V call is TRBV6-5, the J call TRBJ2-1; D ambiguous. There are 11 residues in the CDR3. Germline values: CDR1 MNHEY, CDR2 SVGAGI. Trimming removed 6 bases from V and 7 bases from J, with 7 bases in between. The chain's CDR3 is CASRQVNEQFF. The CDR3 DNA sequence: TGTGCCAGCAGGCAGGTTAATGAGCAGTTCTTC.

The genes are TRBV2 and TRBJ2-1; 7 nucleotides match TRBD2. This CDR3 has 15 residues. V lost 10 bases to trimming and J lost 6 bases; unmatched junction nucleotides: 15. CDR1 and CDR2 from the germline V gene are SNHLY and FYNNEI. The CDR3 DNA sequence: TGTGCCACTCACCTCACCGGGACTACTCCCAATGAGCAGTTCTTC. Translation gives CATHLTGTTPNEQFF.

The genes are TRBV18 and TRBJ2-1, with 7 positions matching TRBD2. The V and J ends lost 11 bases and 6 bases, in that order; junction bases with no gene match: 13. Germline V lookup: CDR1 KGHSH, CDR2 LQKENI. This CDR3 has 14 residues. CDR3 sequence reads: CAAGRAPGGNEQFF. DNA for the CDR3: TGTGCCGCGGGGAGGGCCCCCGGTGGCAATGAGCAGTTCTTC.

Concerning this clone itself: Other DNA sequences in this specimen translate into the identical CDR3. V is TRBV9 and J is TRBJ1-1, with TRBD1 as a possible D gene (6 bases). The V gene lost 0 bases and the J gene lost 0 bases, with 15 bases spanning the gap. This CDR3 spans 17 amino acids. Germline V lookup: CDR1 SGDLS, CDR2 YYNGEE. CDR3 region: CASSVDPPTGMNTEAFF. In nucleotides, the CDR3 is TGTGCCAGCAGCGTAGACCCGCCTACAGGGATGAACACTGAAGCTTTCTTT.

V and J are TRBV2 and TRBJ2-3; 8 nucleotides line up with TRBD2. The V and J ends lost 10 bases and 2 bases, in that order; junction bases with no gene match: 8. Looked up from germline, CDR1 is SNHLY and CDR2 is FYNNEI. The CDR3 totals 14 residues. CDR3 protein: CATGAGAYTDTQYF. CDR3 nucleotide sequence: TGTGCCACGGGAGCGGGGGCCTACACAGATACGCAGTATTTT.

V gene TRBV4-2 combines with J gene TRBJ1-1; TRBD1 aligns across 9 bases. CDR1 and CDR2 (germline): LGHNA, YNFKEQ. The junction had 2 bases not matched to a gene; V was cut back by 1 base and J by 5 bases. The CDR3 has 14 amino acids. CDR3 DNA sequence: TGTGCCAGCAGCCAAGGTGACAGGGGGACTGAAGCTTTCTTT. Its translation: CASSQGDRGTEAFF.

The CDR3 DNA follows: TGTGCCAGCAGCTTAGTCCCGGGACAGGGTTACAATGAGCAGTTCTTC. Translating gives CASSLVPGQGYNEQFF. The chain recombines TRBV11-2 with TRBJ2-1, with 9 bases that match TRBD1. CDR1 is SGHAT, CDR2 FQNNGV, per germline. The CDR3 contains 16 residues. Unmatched junction bases numbered 5, after V lost 1 base and J lost 4 bases.

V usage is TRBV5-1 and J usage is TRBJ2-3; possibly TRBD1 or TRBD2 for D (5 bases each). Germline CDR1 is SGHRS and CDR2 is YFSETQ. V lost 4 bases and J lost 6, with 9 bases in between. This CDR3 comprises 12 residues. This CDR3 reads CASSRDGDTQYF. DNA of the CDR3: TGCGCCAGCAGCCGGGACGGGGATACGCAGTATTTT.

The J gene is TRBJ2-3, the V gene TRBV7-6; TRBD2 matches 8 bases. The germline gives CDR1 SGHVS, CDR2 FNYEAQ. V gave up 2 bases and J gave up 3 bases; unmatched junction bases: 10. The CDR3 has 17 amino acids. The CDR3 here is CASSLIGAGGGTDTQYF. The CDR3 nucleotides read TGTGCCAGCAGCTTAATCGGTGCGGGGGGAGGAACAGATACGCAGTATTTT.